The clone carrying this TCR beta chain was seen a few times. Within the sample, other DNA sequences also encode this same CDR3. The entry originates in a study of blood T cell repertoires in COVID-19. Background on the study: Acute and convalescent COVID-19 samples came from the United States, Italy and Spain. Sources were T cells, B-cell-depleted T cells, or PBMCs; the material itself was cDNA or gDNA.

Per the original data handling: Reference gene primer amplification yielded estimated nucleated cell counts. Profiling relied on immunoSEQ multiplex PCR, and the TCRdb table lists in-frame clones only, not all of them. The DNA gave D and trimming, while V, J and clone size come from that table. The data hold 650,000 to 800,000 clones, with about 87% observed a single time. Germline V CDR1 and CDR2: MRHNA, SNTAGT. The length of the CDR3 is 16 residues. V lost 0 bases to trimming and J lost 6 bases; unmatched junction nucleotides: 6. The chain has TRBV6-4 and TRBJ2-3; TRBD2 agrees at 10 bases. The specimen was peripheral blood. This sequence originates from a woman under 30 with acute or convalescent COVID-19. This CDR3 reads CASSDSPAGGRDTQYF. In DNA, the CDR3 is TGTGCCAGCAGTGACTCTCCAGCGGGGGGGCGCGATACGCAGTATTTT.